This T cell receptor beta chain was identified during a study of cytomegalovirus exposure and HLA in healthy donors. The CDR3 sequence is 13 residues long. V dropped 4 bases and J dropped 5 bases, with 12 bases sitting between them. Germline loops: CDR1 SGHDT, CDR2 YYEEEE. 60 Vbeta and 13 Jbeta primers were used in PCR. This table comes from immunoSEQ multiplex PCR, and its TCRdb copy is limited to in-frame clones, with some not included. Altogether fewer than 200,000 clones are present, about 80% being singletons, with the ten largest covering about 1.3%. Source material: PBMCs. The source is a young man in good health and CMV-seronegative. V and J are TRBV5-6 and TRBJ2-5, with a weak D call TRBD2 (5 bases). The CDR3 here is CASSPPRGETQYF. CDR3 bases: TGTGCCAGCAGCCCGCCCCGCGGGGAGACCCAGTACTTC.